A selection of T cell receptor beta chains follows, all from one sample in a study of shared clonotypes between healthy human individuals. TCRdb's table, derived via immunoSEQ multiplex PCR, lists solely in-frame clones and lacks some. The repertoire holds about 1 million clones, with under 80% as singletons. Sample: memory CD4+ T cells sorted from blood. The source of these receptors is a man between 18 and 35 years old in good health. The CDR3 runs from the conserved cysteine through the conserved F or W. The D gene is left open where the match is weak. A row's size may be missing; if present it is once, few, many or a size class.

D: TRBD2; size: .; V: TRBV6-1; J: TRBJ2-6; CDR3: CASSEGLASGANVLTF; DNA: TGTGCCAGCAGTGAGGGACTAGCTAGTGGGGCCAACGTCCTGACTTTC
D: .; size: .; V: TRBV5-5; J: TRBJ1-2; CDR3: CASSQYPWTLNYGYTF; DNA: TGTGCCAGCAGCCAATACCCTTGGACACTTAACTATGGCTACACCTTC
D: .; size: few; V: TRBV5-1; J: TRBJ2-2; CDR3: CASSSPRGLINTGELFF; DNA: TGCGCCAGCAGCTCACCCAGGGGCCTAATTAACACCGGGGAGCTGTTTTTT
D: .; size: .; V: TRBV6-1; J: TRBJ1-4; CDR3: CASSEVGIGGSATNEKLFF; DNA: TGTGCCAGCAGTGAAGTCGGGATAGGGGGAAGTGCAACTAATGAAAAACTGTTTTTT
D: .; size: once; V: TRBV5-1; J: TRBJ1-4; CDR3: CASSQSSTNEKLFF; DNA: TGCGCCAGCAGCCAGAGTTCAACTAATGAAAAACTGTTTTTT
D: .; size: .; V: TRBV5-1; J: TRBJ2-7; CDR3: CASSTTGYEQYF; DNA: TGCGCCAGCAGCACGACAGGTTACGAGCAGTACTTC
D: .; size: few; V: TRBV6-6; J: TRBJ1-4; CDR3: CASKGTGGEKLFF; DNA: TGTGCCAGCAAAGGGACGGGAGGCGAAAAACTGTTTTTT
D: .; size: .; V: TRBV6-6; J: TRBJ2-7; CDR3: CASSRDGSSYEQYF; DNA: TGTGCCAGCAGCCGAGACGGTAGCTCCTACGAGCAGTACTTC
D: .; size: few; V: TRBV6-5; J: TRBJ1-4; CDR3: CASSRLGTNEKLFF; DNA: TGTGCCAGCAGCCGATTAGGGACTAATGAAAAACTGTTTTTT
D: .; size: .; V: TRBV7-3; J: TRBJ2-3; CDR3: CASSPLGAGDTQYF; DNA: TGTGCCAGCAGCCCTCTCGGGGCAGGAGATACGCAGTATTTT
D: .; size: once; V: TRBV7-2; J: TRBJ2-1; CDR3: CASEEPPGEQFF; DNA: TGTGCCAGCGAAGAACCCCCAGGTGAGCAGTTCTTC
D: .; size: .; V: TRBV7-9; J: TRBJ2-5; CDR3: CASSLRLRNQETQYF; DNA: TGTGCCAGCAGCTTAAGGTTACGCAACCAAGAGACCCAGTACTTC
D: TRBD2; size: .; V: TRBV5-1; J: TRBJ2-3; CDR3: CASSSASGGGGTDTQYF; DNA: TGCGCCAGCAGCTCGGCTAGCGGGGGCGGGGGCACAGATACGCAGTATTTT
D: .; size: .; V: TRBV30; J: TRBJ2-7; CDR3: CAWVDGNKSYEQYF; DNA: TGTGCCTGGGTCGACGGCAACAAGTCCTACGAGCAGTACTTC
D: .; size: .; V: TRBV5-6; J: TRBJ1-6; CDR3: CASSLEQGRSPLHF; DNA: TGTGCCAGCAGCTTGGAGCAGGGACGGTCACCCCTCCACTTT
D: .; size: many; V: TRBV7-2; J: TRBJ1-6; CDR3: CASSLAGRGVNSPLHF; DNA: TGTGCCAGCAGCTTAGCGGGCAGGGGCGTTAATTCACCCCTCCACTTT
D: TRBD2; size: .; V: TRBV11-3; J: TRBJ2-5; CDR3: CASSSDSSGQETQYF; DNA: TGTGCCAGCAGCTCCGATTCTAGCGGCCAAGAGACCCAGTACTTC
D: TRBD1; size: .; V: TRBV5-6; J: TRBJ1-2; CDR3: CASSRQGAVYGYTF; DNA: TGTGCCAGCAGCCGACAGGGGGCCGTCTATGGCTACACCTTC
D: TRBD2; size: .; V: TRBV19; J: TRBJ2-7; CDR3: CASSLGRTSGISYEQYF; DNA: TGTGCCAGTAGTTTGGGCCGGACTAGCGGGATCTCCTACGAGCAGTACTTC
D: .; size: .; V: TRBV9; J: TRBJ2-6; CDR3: CASSPGGSIGSGANVLTF; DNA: TGTGCCAGCAGCCCCGGAGGTAGCATAGGATCTGGGGCCAACGTCCTGACTTTC
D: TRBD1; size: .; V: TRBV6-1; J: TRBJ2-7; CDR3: CASSGDRLSYEQYF; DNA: TGTGCCAGCAGTGGGGACAGGTTAAGCTACGAGCAGTACTTC
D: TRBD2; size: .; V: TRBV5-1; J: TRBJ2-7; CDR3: CASRPTSGGTYEQYF; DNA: TGCGCCAGCAGGCCTACTAGCGGGGGGACCTACGAGCAGTACTTC
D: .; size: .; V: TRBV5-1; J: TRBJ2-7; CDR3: CASSLEPQGGSYEQYF; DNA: TGCGCCAGCAGCTTGGAACCGCAGGGTGGTTCCTACGAGCAGTACTTC
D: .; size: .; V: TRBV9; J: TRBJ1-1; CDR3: CASSVVGQSNTEAFF; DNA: TGTGCCAGCAGCGTAGTTGGGCAGTCGAACACTGAAGCTTTCTTT
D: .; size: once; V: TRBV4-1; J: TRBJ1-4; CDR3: CASSQDRRGVGFGEKLFF; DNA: TGCGCCAGCAGCCAAGATCGGAGAGGGGTAGGTTTTGGAGAAAAACTGTTTTTT
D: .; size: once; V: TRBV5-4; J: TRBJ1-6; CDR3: CASSSGQSSSYNSPLHF; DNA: TGTGCCAGCAGCTCCGGACAGTCGAGCTCCTATAATTCACCCCTCCACTTT
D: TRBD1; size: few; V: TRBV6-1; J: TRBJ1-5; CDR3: CASSQGAVQPQHF; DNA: TGTGCCAGCAGTCAGGGGGCGGTTCAGCCCCAGCATTTT
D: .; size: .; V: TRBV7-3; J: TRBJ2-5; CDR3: CASSPRGGEETQYF; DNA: TGTGCCAGCAGCCCTAGGGGGGGTGAAGAGACCCAGTACTTC
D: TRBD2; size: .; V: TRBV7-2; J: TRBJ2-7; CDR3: CASSLTLAGYRGSEQYF; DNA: TGTGCCAGCAGCTTAACCCTAGCGGGGTACCGGGGGAGCGAGCAGTACTTC
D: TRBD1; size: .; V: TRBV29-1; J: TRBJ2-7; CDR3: CSAGTGGPYEQYF; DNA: TGCAGCGCCGGGACAGGGGGTCCCTACGAGCAGTACTTC
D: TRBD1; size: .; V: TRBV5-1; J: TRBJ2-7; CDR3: CASSFSGGTYEQYF; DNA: TGCGCCAGCAGCTTTTCAGGGGGTACCTACGAGCAGTACTTC
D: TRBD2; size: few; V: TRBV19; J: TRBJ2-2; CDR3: CASISGLAGTGELFF; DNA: TGTGCCAGTATCTCGGGACTAGCGGGCACCGGGGAGCTGTTTTTT
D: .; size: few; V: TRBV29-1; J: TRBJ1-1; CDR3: CSVAGVEAFF; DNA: TGCAGCGTCGCAGGAGTTGAAGCTTTCTTT
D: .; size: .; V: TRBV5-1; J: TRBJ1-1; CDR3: CASSFQGTMNTEAFF; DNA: TGCGCCAGCAGCTTCCAGGGGACCATGAACACTGAAGCTTTCTTT
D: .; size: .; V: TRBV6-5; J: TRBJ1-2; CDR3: CASKGDANYGYTF; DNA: TGTGCCAGCAAAGGGGACGCCAACTATGGCTACACCTTC
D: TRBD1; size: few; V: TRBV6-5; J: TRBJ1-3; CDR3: CASSLDRGGGNTIYF; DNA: TGTGCCAGCAGCCTCGACAGGGGGGGTGGAAACACCATATATTTT
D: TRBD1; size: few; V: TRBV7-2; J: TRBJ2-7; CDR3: CASSLLGQAYYEQYF; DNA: TGTGCCAGCAGCCTATTGGGACAGGCTTACTACGAGCAGTACTTC
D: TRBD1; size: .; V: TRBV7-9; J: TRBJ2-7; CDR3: CASSPDRVNGEQYF; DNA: TGTGCCAGCAGCCCGGACAGGGTCAATGGTGAGCAGTACTTC
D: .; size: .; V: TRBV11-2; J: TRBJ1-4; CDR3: CASSPQPEKLFF; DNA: TGTGCCAGCAGCCCTCAGCCTGAAAAACTGTTTTTT
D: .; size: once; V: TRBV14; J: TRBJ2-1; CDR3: CASSPDAYYPYNEQFF; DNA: TGTGCCAGCAGTCCAGATGCGTACTACCCATACAATGAGCAGTTCTTC
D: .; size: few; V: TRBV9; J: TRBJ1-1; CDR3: CASSVANVGGAEAFF; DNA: TGTGCCAGCAGCGTAGCTAACGTCGGGGGCGCTGAAGCTTTCTTT
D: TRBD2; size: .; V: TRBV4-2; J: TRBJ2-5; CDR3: CASSQTSGGAETQYF; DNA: TGTGCCAGCAGCCAAACTAGCGGGGGGGCGGAGACCCAGTACTTC
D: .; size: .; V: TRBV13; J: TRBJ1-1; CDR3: CASSLASGKNTEAFF; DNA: TGTGCCAGCAGCTTAGCCTCAGGGAAGAACACTGAAGCTTTCTTT
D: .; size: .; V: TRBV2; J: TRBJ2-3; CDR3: CASTRGRDADTQYF; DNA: TGTGCCAGCACGAGAGGCCGGGACGCAGATACGCAGTATTTT
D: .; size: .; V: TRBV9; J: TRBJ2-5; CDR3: CASSVDTDAVQTQYF; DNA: TGTGCCAGCAGCGTAGATACAGACGCCGTTCAGACCCAGTACTTC
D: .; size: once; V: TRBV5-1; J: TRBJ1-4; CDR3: CASSLAAGYGEKLFF; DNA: TGCGCCAGCAGCTTGGCCGCTGGGTACGGGGAAAAACTGTTTTTT
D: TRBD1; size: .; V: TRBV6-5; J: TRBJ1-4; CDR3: CASRRTGPNEKLFF; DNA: TGTGCCAGCAGACGGACAGGACCTAATGAAAAACTGTTTTTT
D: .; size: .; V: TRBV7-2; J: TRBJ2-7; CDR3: CASSPSPYEQYF; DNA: TGTGCCAGCAGCCCAAGTCCCTACGAGCAGTACTTC
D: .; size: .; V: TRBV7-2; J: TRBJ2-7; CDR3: CASSPQTASYEQYF; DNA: TGTGCCAGCAGCCCGCAGACTGCCTCCTACGAGCAGTACTTC
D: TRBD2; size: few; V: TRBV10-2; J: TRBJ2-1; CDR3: CASTPSGRGNEQFF; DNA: TGCGCCAGCACCCCTAGCGGGAGAGGTAATGAGCAGTTCTTC
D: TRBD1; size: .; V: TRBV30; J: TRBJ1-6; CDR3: CAWSSGQGRNSPLHF; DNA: TGTGCCTGGAGTTCGGGACAGGGGCGGAATTCACCCCTCCACTTT
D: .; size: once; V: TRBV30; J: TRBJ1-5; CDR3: CAWSLDKQPQHF; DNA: TGTGCCTGGAGTCTGGATAAACAGCCCCAGCATTTT
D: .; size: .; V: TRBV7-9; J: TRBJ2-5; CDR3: CASSLETNQETQYF; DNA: TGTGCCAGCAGCTTAGAAACCAACCAAGAGACCCAGTACTTC
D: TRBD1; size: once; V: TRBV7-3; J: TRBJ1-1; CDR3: CASSTGQVAGLAFF; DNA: TGTGCCAGCAGCACAGGACAGGTGGCTGGGTTAGCTTTCTTT
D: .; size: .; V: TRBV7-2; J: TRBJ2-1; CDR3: CASSLAPGRGNEQFF; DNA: TGTGCCAGCAGCTTAGCCCCGGGGCGCGGAAATGAGCAGTTCTTC
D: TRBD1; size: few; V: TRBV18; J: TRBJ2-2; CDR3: CASALSQQGTGELFF; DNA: TGTGCCAGCGCACTATCACAACAGGGGACCGGGGAGCTGTTTTTT
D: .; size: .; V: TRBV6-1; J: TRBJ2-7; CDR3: CASSEIVGWQYF; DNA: TGTGCCAGCAGTGAAATTGTTGGTTGGCAGTACTTC
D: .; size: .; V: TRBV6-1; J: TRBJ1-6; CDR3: CASSERLPGSYNSPLHF; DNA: TGTGCCAGCAGTGAAAGGCTCCCGGGCTCCTATAATTCACCCCTCCACTTT
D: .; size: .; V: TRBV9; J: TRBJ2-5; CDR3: CASSAQQETQYF; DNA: TGTGCCAGCAGCGCACAACAAGAGACCCAGTACTTC
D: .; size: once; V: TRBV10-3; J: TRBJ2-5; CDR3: CAISQREETQYF; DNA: TGTGCCATCAGCCAGAGGGAGGAGACCCAGTACTTC